This T cell receptor beta chain is drawn from a study of blood T cell repertoires in COVID-19. On the study more broadly: Sites in the United States, Italy and Spain provided acute and convalescent COVID-19 samples. Sources were T cells, B-cell-depleted T cells, or PBMCs; the material itself was cDNA or gDNA.

Per the study methods: Estimation of nucleated cell counts relied on the amplification of reference gene primers. Data came from immunoSEQ multiplex PCR; TCRdb stores just in-frame clones and leaves some out. V and J calls and clone size are those listed in that table; D and trimming were worked out from the DNA. The repertoire holds 150,000 to 200,000 clones, with about 89% as singletons. CDR1 and CDR2 from the germline V gene are ENHRY and SYGVKD. J was trimmed by 9 bases and V by 0 bases; bases with no gene match: 15. The CDR3 is 18 residues long. This chain joins TRBV10-3 and TRBJ2-1, with TRBD2 identical over 9 bases. Sample: peripheral blood. This receptor was obtained from a man in his 70s with acute or convalescent COVID-19. CDR3 in DNA: TGTGCCATCAGTGAGTCCTCGCGGGAGGGCGGCTTTAGGGGTGAGCAGTTCTTC. This translates into CAISESSREGGFRGEQFF.